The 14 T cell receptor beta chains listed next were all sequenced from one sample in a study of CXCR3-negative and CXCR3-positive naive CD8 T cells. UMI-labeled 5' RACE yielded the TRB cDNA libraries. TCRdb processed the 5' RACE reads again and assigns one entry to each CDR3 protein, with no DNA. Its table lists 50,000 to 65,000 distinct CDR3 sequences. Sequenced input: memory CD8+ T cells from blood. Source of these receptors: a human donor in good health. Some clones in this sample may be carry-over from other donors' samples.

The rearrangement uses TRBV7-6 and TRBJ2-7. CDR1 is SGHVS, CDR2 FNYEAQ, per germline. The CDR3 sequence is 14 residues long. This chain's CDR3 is CASSLVADTYEQYF.

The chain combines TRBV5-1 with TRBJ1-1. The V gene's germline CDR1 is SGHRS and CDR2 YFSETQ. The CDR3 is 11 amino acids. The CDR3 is CASSYGTEAFF. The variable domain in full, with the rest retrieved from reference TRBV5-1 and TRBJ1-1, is KAGVTQTPRYLIKTRGQQVTLSCSPISGHRSVSWYQQTPGQGLQFLFEYFSETQRNKGNFPGRFSGRQFSNSRSEMNVSTLELGDSALYLCASSYGTEAFFGQGTRLTVV.

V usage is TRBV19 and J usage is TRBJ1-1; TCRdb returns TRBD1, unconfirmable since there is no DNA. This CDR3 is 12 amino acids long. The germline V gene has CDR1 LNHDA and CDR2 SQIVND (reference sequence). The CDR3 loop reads CASSNGGFEAFF.

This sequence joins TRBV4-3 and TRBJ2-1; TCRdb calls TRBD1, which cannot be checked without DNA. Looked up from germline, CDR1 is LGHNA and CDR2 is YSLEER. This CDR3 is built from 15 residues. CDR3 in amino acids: CASSSDREAHNEQFF.

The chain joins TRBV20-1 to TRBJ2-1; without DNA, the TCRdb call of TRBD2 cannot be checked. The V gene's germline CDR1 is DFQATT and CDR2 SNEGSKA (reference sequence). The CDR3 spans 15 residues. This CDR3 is CSARDQEGPYNEQFF.

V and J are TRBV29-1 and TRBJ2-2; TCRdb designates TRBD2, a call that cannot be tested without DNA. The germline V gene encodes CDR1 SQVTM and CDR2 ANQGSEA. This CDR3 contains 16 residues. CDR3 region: CSVEVWSSGRAGELFF.

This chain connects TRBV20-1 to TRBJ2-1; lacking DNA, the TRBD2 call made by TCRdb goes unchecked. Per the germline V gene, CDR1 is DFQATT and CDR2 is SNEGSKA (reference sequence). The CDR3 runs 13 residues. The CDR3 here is CSASLREGGEQFF.

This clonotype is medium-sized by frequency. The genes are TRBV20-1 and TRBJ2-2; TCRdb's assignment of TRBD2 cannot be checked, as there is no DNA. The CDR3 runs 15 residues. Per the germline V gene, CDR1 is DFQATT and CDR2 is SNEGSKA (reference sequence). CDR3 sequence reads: CSASPGTSDSGELFF.

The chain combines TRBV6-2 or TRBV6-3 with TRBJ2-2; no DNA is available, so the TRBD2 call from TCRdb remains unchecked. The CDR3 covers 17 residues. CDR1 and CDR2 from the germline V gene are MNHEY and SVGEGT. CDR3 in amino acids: CASSSGEGSSNTGELFF.

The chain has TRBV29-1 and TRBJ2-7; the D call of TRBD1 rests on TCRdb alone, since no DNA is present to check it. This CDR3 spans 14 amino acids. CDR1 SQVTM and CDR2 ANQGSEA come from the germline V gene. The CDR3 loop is CSVLGGQGNYEQYF.

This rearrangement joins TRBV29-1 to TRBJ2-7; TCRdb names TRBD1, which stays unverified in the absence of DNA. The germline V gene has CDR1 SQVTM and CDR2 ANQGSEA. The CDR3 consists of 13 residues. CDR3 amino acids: CSVITGQGFEQYF.

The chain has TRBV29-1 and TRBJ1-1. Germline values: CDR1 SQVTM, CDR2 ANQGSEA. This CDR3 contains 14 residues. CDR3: CSVEDIAGNTEAFF.

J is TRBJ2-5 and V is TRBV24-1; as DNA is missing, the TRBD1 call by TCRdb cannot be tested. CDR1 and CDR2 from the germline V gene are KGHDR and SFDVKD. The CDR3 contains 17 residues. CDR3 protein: CATSAVGGGGIQETQYF.

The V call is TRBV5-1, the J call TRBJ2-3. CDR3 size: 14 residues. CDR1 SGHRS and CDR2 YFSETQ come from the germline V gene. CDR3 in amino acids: CASSPMQDTDTQYF.